The rows below give T cell receptor beta chains drawn from one sample of a study of T cells after yellow fever vaccination. Using its own MiXCR run on the 5' RACE reads, TCRdb lists one record per CDR3 protein. The table records a few hundred thousand distinct CDR3 sequences, under 9% of them present only once. Sequencing used CD4+ T cells sorted from PBMCs, obtained 5 days after the yellow fever booster vaccination. These receptors came from a man between 18 and 29 years old who received the YFV17D yellow fever vaccine. Each CDR3 is given with its conserved first and last residue. A D gene is named only where the DNA matches it firmly. The size of a clone is reported for some rows only, either as once, few or many, or as a class for expanded clones.

TRBV5-4	NA	few	TRBJ2-5	CASSRGLLQETQYF	TGTGCCAGCAGCAGGGGACTTCTCCAAGAGACCCAGTACTTC
TRBV29-1	NA	many	TRBJ2-7	CSVVHSNYEQYF	TGCAGCGTTGTTCACAGCAACTACGAGCAGTACTTC
TRBV5-1	NA	NA	TRBJ2-1	CASSADGDFYNEQFF	TGCGCCAGCAGCGCCGACGGGGACTTCTACAATGAGCAGTTCTTC
TRBV5-1	NA	NA	TRBJ2-5	CASSSAPGPARTQYF	TGCGCCAGCAGCTCCGCCCCAGGGCCCGCCCGGACCCAGTACTTC
TRBV7-9	NA	few	TRBJ2-1	CASSFRQNEQFF	TGTGCCAGCAGCTTCAGACAGAATGAGCAGTTCTTC
TRBV15	NA	few	TRBJ1-2	CATSSLLTGRRLYGYTF	TGTGCCACCAGCAGCCTCCTAACGGGACGGAGACTATATGGCTACACCTTC
TRBV4-3	TRBD2	few	TRBJ2-7	CASSQETSGAPGQYF	TGCGCCAGCAGCCAAGAAACTAGCGGAGCCCCGGGACAGTACTTC
TRBV10-3	NA	few	TRBJ2-1	CAISPRQRDNEQFF	TGTGCCATCAGCCCAAGGCAGCGGGACAATGAGCAGTTCTTC
TRBV6-2/TRBV6-3	TRBD2	many	TRBJ2-7	CASRGTSGLEQYF	TGTGCCAGCAGGGGGACTAGCGGTCTCGAGCAGTACTTC
TRBV9	TRBD1	few	TRBJ1-2	CASSKDRDGYTF	TGTGCCAGCAGTAAGGACAGGGATGGCTACACCTTC
TRBV7-2	NA	few	TRBJ2-5	CASSFGVSGETQYF	TGTGCCAGCAGCTTTGGGGTCTCGGGGGAGACCCAGTACTTC
TRBV28	NA	NA	TRBJ2-5	CATLGGATETQYF	TGTGCCACGCTGGGGGGGGCAACAGAGACCCAGTACTTC
TRBV5-4	TRBD1	NA	TRBJ2-5	CASSSTGDEETQYF	TGTGCCAGCAGCTCGACAGGGGACGAAGAGACCCAGTACTTC
TRBV14	NA	NA	TRBJ2-5	CASSQAAGSYQETQYF	TGTGCCAGCAGCCAAGCGGCAGGGAGTTACCAAGAGACCCAGTACTTC
TRBV9	NA	NA	TRBJ1-5	CASSVGGWVNQPQHF	TGTGCCAGCAGCGTTGGAGGGTGGGTCAATCAGCCCCAGCATTTT
TRBV19	NA	NA	TRBJ1-1	CASSISRGVRNTEAFF	TGTGCCAGTAGTATAAGCCGGGGCGTCCGGAACACTGAAGCTTTCTTT
TRBV29-1	NA	few	TRBJ1-1	CSVEPPGRVTEAFF	TGCAGCGTTGAACCCCCCGGGAGGGTCACTGAAGCTTTCTTT
TRBV5-1	NA	NA	TRBJ2-1	CASSLEGGTYNEQFF	TGCGCCAGCAGCTTGGAAGGGGGGACCTACAATGAGCAGTTCTTC
TRBV7-8	NA	many	TRBJ1-5	CASSSSRADSNQPQHF	TGTGCCAGCAGCTCCAGCAGGGCCGATAGCAATCAGCCCCAGCATTTT
TRBV9	TRBD2	many	TRBJ2-3	CASSAIGTSGSHTQYF	TGTGCCAGCAGCGCAATCGGGACTAGCGGGTCACATACGCAGTATTTT